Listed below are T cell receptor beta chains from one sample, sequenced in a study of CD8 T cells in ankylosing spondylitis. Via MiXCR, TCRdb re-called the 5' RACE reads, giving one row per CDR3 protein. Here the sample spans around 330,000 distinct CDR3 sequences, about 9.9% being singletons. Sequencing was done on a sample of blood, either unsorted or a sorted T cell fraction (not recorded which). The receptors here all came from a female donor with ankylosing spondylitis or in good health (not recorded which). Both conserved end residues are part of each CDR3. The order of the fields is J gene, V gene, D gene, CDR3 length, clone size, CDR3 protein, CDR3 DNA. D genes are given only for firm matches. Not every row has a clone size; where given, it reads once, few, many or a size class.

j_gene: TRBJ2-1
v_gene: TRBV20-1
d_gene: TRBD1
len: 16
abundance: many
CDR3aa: CSARDSGTGGGNEQFF
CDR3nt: TGCAGTGCTAGAGATTCCGGGACAGGAGGGGGCAATGAGCAGTTCTTC

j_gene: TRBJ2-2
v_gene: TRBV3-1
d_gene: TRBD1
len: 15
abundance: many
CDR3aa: CASSIQGALSGELFF
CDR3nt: TGTGCCAGCAGCATTCAGGGGGCGCTTTCCGGGGAGCTGTTTTTT

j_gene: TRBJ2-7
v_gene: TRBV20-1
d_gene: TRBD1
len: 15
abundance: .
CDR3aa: CSAGLGTGGFYEQYF
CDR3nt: TGCAGTGCTGGACTCGGGACAGGGGGATTTTACGAGCAGTACTTC

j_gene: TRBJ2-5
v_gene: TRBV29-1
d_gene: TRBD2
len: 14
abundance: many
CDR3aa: CSVTGGGEQETQYF
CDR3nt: TGCAGCGTTACGGGGGGGGGAGAGCAAGAGACCCAGTACTTC

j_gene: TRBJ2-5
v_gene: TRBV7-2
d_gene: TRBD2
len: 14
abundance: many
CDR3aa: CASSLDGRDETQYF
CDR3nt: TGTGCCAGCAGCTTAGACGGGAGGGATGAGACCCAGTACTTC

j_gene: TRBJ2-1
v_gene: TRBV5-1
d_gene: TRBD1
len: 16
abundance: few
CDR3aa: CASSFRRDRGMYEQFF
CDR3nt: TGCGCCAGCAGCTTCCGGAGGGACAGGGGGATGTATGAGCAGTTCTTC

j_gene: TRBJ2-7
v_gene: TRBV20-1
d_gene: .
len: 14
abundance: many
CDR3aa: CSAETKGIPYEQYF
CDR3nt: TGCAGTGCAGAGACCAAGGGAATCCCCTACGAGCAGTACTTC

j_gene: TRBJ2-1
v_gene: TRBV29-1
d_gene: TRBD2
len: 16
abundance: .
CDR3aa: CSVEGTSGGAYNEQFF
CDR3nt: TGCAGCGTTGAAGGGACTAGCGGGGGGGCCTACAATGAGCAGTTCTTC

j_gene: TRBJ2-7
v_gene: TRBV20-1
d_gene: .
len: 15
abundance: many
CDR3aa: CSARSRGGGLYEQYF
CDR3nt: TGCAGTGCTAGATCGCGAGGTGGCGGCCTTTACGAGCAGTACTTC

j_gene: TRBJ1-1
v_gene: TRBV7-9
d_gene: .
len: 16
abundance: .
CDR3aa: CASSRYKGREDTEAFF
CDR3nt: TGTGCCAGCAGCCGTTACAAGGGAAGAGAAGACACTGAAGCTTTCTTT

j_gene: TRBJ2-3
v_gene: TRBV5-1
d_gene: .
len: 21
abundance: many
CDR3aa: CASSSVARREIPIPSTDTQYF
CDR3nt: TGCGCCAGCAGCAGTGTAGCGAGACGGGAGATCCCAATACCTAGCACAGATACGCAGTATTTT

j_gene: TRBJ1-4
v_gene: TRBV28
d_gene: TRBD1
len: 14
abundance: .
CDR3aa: CASIHDRGNEKLFF
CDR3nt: TGTGCCAGCATTCATGACAGGGGGAATGAAAAACTGTTTTTT

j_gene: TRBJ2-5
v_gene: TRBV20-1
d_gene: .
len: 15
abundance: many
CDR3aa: CSARTPGLEKETQYF
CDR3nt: TGCAGTGCTAGGACGCCGGGACTCGAGAAAGAGACCCAGTACTTC

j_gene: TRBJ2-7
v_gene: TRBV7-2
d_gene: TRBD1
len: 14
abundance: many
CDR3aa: CASSKDRGLYEQYF
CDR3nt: TGTGCCAGCAGCAAGGACAGGGGGTTATACGAGCAGTACTTC

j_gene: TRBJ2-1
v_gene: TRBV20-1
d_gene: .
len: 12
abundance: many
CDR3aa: CSVGGTYNEQFF
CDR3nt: TGCAGTGTCGGAGGGACGTACAATGAGCAGTTCTTC

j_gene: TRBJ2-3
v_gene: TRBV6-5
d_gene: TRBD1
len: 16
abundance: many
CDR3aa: CASSYPRGTAVDTQYF
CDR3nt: TGTGCCAGCAGTTACCCGAGGGGGACAGCTGTGGATACGCAGTATTTT

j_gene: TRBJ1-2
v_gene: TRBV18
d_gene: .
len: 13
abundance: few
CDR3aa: CASSGVISYGYTF
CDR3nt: TGTGCCAGCTCAGGGGTGATTAGCTATGGCTACACCTTC

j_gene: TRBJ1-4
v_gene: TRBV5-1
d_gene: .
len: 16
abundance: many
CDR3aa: CASSLNPGTRNEKLFF
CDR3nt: TGCGCCAGCAGCTTAAACCCCGGGACGAGGAATGAAAAACTGTTTTTT

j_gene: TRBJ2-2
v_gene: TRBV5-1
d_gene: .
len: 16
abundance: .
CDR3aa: CASSLAGVRAAGELFF
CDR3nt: TGCGCCAGCAGCTTGGCCGGGGTGCGAGCGGCCGGGGAGCTGTTTTTT

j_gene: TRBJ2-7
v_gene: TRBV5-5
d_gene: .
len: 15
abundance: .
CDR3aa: CASSPDAVHTYEQYF
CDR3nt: TGTGCCAGCAGCCCTGACGCGGTACATACCTACGAGCAGTACTTC

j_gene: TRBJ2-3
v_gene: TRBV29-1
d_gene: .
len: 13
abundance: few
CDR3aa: CSVAWQDGNTQYF
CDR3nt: TGCAGCGTTGCCTGGCAGGATGGGAATACGCAGTATTTT

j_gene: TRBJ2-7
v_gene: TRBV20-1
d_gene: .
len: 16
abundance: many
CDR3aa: CSAASVREIPYYEQYF
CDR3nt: TGCAGTGCAGCCTCTGTAAGAGAAATCCCCTACTACGAGCAGTACTTC

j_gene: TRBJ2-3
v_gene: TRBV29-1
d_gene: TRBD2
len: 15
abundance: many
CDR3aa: CSVATSGTSTDTQYF
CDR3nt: TGCAGCGTGGCGACTAGCGGAACTAGCACAGATACGCAGTATTTT

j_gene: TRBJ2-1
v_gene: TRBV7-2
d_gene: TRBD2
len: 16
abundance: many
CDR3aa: CASSLGWLAGDNEQFF
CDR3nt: TGTGCCAGCAGCTTAGGATGGCTAGCGGGTGACAATGAGCAGTTCTTC

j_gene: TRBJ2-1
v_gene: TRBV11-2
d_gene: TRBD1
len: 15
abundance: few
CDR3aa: CASSSVQGQGNEQFF
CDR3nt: TGTGCCAGCAGCTCCGTTCAGGGACAGGGCAATGAGCAGTTCTTC

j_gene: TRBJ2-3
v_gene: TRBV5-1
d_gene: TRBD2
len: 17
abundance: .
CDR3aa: CASSLASTSGNTDTQYF
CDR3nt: TGCGCCAGCAGCTTGGCATCTACTAGCGGTAACACAGATACGCAGTATTTT

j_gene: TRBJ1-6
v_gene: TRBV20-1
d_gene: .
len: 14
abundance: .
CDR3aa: CSAYSAGQGSPLHF
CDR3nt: TGCAGTGCTTACTCCGCAGGGCAGGGTTCACCCCTCCACTTT

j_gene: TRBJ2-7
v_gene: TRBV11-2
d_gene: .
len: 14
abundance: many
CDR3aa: CASSRGRSSYEQYF
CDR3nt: TGTGCCAGCAGTCGGGGGAGAAGCTCCTACGAGCAGTACTTC

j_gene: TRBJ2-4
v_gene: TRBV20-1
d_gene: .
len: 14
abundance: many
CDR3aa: CSAREPTTRDIQYF
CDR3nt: TGCAGTGCTAGAGAACCGACCACACGGGACATTCAGTACTTC

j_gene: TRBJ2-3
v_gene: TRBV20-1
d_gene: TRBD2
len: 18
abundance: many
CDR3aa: CSASSPLGTSGTTDTQYF
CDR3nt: TGCAGTGCTAGCAGCCCTCTTGGGACTAGCGGAACCACAGATACGCAGTATTTT

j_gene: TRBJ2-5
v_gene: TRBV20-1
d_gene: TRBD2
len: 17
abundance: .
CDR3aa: CSASPLQLAGRPETQYF
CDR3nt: TGCAGTGCTAGTCCATTACAGCTAGCGGGAAGACCAGAGACCCAGTACTTC

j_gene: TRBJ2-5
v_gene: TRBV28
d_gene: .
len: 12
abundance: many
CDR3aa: CASSPISETQYF
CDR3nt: TGTGCCAGCAGCCCTATCTCGGAGACCCAGTACTTC